This T cell receptor beta chain was sequenced during a study of T cell changes during pregnancy in multiple sclerosis. Germline CDR1 and CDR2: SEHNR and FQNEAQ (reference sequence). The CDR3 contains 15 residues. V was clipped by 1 base and J by 1 base, with 10 bases between them. Assay: immunoSEQ multiplex PCR; the TCRdb copy retains only in-frame clones and omits some. The sample has around 71,000 clones; 92% are singletons. The sample in question was peripheral blood, obtained after pregnancy. This chain links TRBV7-9 with TRBJ1-1; D not resolved. The sequence was obtained from a female donor with multiple sclerosis, enrolled in a pregnancy study. The CDR3 here is CASSLGSAPNTEAFF. The CDR3, as DNA: TGTGCCAGCAGCTTAGGTAGTGCGCCGAACACTGAAGCTTTCTTT.